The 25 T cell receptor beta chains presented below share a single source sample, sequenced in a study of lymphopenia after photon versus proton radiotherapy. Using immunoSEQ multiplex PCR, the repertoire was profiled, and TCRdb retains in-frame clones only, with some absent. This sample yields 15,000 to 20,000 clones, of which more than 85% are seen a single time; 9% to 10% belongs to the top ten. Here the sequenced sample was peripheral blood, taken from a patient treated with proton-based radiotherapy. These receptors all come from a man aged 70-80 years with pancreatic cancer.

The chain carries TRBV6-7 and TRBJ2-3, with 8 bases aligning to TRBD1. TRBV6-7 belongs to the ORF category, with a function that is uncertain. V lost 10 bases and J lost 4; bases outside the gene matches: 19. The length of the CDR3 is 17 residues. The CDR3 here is CATILPDGQGFADTQYF. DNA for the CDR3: TGTGCCACCATATTACCTGATGGACAGGGCTTTGCAGATACGCAGTATTTT.

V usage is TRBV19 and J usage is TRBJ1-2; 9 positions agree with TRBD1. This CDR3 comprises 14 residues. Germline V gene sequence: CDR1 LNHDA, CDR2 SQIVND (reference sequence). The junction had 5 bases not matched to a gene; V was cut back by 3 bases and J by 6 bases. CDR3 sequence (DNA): TGTGCCAGTAGTATCGGACAGGGGAGTGATGGCTACACCTTC. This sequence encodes CASSIGQGSDGYTF.

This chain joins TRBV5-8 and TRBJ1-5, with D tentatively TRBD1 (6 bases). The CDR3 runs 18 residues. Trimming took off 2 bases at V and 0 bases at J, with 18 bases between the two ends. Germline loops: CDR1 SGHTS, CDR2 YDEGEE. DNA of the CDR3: TGTGCCAGCAGCTTTCAGCCCAGGGGTTGGAATAGCAATCAGCCCCAGCATTTT. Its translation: CASSFQPRGWNSNQPQHF. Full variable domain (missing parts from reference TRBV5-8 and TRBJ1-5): EAGVTQSPTHLIKTRGQQATLRCSPISGHTSVYWYQQALGLGLQFLLWYDEGEERNRGNFPPRFSGRQFPNYSSELNVNALELEDSALYLCASSFQPRGWNSNQPQHFGDGTRLSIL.

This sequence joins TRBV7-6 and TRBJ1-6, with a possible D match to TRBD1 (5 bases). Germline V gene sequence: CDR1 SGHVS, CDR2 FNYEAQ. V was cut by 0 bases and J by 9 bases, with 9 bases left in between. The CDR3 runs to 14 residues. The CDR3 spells CASSLAGGFSPLHF. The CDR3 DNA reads TGTGCCAGCAGCTTAGCGGGGGGGTTTTCACCCCTCCACTTT. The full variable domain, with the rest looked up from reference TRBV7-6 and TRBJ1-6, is GAGVSQSPRYKVTKRGQDVALRCDPISGHVSLYWYRQALGQGPEFLTYFNYEAQQDKSGLPNDRFSAERPEGSISTLTIQRTEQRDSAMYRCASSLAGGFSPLHFGNGTRLTVT.

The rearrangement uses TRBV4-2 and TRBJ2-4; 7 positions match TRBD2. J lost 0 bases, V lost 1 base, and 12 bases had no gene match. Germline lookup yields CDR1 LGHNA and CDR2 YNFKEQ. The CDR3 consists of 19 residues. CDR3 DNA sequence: TGTGCCAGCAGCCAAGGGTCTAGCGGAACCGAACGAGCCAAAAACATTCAGTACTTC. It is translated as CASSQGSSGTERAKNIQYF.

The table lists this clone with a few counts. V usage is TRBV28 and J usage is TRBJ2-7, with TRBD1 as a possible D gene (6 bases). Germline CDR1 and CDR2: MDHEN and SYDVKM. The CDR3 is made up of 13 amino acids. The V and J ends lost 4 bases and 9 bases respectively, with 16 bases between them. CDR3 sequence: CASSSPGQKGQYF. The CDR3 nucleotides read TGTGCCAGCAGTTCTCCGGGACAAAAAGGGCAGTACTTC.

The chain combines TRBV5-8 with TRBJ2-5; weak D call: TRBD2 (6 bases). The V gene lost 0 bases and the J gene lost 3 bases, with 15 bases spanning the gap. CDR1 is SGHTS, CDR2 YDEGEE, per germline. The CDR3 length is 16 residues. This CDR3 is CASSLELRGPEETQYF. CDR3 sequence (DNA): TGTGCCAGCAGCTTGGAGCTGCGGGGCCCAGAAGAGACCCAGTACTTC.

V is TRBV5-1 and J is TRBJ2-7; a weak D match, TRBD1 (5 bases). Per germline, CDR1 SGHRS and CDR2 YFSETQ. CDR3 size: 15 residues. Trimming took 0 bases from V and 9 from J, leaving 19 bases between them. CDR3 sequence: CASSLGQGNLLGQYF. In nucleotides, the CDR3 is TGCGCCAGCAGCTTGGGTCAGGGCAATTTATTAGGGCAGTACTTC.

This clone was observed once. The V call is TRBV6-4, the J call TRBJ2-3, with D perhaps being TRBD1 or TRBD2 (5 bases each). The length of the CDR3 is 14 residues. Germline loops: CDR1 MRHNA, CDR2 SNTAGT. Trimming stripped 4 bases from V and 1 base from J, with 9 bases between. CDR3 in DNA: TGTGCCAGCAGTGGGGACCCAGGCACAGATACGCAGTATTTT. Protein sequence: CASSGDPGTDTQYF.

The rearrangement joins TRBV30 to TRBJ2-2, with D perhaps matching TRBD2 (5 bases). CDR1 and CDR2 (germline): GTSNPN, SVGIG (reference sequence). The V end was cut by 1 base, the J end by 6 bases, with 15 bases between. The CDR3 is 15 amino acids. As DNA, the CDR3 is TGTGCCTGGAGTGGGGAGACCATCTCTGCCGGGGAGCTGTTTTTT. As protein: CAWSGETISAGELFF.

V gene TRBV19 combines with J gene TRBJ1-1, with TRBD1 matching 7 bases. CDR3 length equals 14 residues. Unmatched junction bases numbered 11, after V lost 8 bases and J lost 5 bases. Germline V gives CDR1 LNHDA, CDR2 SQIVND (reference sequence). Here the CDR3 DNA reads TGTGCCAGTTCCTCAGTGTCAGGGGGGACTGAAGCTTTCTTT. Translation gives CASSSVSGGTEAFF.

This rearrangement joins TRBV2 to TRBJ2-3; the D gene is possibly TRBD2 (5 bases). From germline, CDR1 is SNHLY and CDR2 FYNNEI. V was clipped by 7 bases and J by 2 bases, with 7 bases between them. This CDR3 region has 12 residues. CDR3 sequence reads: CASNLATDTQYF. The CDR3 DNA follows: TGTGCCAGCAATCTAGCCACAGATACGCAGTATTTT.

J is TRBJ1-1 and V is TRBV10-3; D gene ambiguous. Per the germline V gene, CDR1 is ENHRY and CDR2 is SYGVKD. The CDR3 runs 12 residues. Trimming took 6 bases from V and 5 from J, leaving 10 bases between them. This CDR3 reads CAISPLGTEAFF. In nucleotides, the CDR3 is TGTGCCATCAGCCCCCTCGGGACTGAAGCTTTCTTT.

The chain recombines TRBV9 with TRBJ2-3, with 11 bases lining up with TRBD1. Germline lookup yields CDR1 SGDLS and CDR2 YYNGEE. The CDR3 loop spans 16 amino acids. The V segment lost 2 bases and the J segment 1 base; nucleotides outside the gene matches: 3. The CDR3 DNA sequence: TGTGCCAGCAGCGTTGGACAGGGGGCCCGCACAGATACGCAGTATTTT. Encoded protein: CASSVGQGARTDTQYF.

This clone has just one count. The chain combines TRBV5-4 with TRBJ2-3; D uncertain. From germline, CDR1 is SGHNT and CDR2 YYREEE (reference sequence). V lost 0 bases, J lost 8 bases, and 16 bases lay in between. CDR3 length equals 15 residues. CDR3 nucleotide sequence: TGTGCCAGCAGCTTGGCCCGCGGTGGGATGGGTACGCAGTATTTT. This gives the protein CASSLARGGMGTQYF.

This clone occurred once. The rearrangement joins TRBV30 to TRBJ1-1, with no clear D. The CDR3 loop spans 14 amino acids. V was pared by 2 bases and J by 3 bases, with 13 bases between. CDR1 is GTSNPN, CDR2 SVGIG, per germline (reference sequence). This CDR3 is CAWSPGSRDTEAFF. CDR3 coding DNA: TGTGCCTGGAGTCCGGGTTCGAGGGACACTGAAGCTTTCTTT.

CDR3 loop: CASSEQSYGYTF. The CDR3 region has the DNA TGTGCCAGTAGTGAGCAGTCCTATGGCTACACCTTC. The gene calls are TRBV19 and TRBJ1-2, with D hard to call. The V and J ends lost 5 bases and 4 bases respectively, with 8 bases between them. The CDR3 is made up of 12 amino acids. CDR1 LNHDA and CDR2 SQIVND come from the germline V gene (reference sequence).

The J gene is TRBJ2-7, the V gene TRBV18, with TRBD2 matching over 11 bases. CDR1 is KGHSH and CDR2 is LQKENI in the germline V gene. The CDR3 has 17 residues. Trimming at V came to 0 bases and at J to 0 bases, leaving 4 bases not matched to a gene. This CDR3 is CASSPPVAGGNSYEQYF. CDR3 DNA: TGTGCCAGCTCACCACCTGTAGCGGGAGGGAACTCCTACGAGCAGTACTTC.

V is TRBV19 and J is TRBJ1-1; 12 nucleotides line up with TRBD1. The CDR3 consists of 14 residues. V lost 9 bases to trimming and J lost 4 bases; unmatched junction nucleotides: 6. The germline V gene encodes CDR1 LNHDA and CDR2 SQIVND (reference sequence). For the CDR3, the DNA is TGTGCCAGCCGGGACAGGGGGCCAGGCACTGAAGCTTTCTTT. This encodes CASRDRGPGTEAFF.

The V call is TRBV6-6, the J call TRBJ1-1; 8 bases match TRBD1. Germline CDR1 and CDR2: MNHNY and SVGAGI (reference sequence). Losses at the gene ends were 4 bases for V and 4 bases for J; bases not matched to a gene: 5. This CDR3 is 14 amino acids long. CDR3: CASSLQGGGTEAFF. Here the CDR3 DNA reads TGTGCCAGCAGTTTACAGGGGGGCGGCACTGAAGCTTTCTTT.

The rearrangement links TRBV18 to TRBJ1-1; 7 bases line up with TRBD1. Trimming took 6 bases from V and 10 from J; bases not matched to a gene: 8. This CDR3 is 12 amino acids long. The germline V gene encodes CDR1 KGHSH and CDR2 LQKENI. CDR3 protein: CASSAPDRAAFF. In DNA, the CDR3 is TGTGCCAGCTCGGCACCCGACAGGGCAGCTTTCTTT.

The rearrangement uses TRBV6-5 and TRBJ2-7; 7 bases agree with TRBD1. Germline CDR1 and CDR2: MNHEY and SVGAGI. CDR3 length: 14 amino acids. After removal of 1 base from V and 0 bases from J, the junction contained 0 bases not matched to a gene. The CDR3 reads CASSYYRGSYEQYF. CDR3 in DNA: TGTGCCAGCAGTTACTACAGGGGCTCCTACGAGCAGTACTTC.

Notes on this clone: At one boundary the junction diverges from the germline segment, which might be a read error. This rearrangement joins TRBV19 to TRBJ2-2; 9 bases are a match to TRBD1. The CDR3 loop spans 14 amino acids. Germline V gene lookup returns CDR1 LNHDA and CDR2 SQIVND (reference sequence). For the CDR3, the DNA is TGTGCCAGTAGTGGACAGGGGTGGCACCGGGGAGCTGTTTTT. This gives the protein CASSGQGWHRGAVF.

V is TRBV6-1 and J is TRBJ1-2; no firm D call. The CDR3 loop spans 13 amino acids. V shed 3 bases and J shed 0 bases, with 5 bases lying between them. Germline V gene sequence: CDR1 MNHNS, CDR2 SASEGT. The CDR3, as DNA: TGTGCCAGCAGTGACTTGTCTAACTATGGCTACACCTTC. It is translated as CASSDLSNYGYTF.

CDR3 nucleotide sequence: TGCGCCAGCAGCCAGCAGGACCTGTACAATGAGCAGTTCTTC. Translation gives CASSQQDLYNEQFF. This chain links TRBV5-1 with TRBJ2-1; D not resolved. Germline V gene data show CDR1 as SGHRS and CDR2 as YFSETQ. Trimming stripped 4 bases from V and 4 bases from J, with 12 bases between. The CDR3 loop spans 14 amino acids. The full variable domain, rest sourced from reference TRBV5-1 and TRBJ2-1, is KAGVTQTPRYLIKTRGQQVTLSCSPISGHRSVSWYQQTPGQGLQFLFEYFSETQRNKGNFPGRFSGRQFSNSRSEMNVSTLELGDSALYLCASSQQDLYNEQFFGPGTRLTVL.